These 12 T cell receptor beta chains came from one sample sequenced in a study of T cell responses to AZD1222 COVID-19 vaccine. TCRdb's table, derived via immunoSEQ multiplex PCR, lists solely in-frame clones and lacks some. Of around 150,000 clones in the sample, 90% to 95% were seen once. This specimen was peripheral blood, taken 28 days after the second AZD1222 dose. The receptors were sampled from an adult who received the AZD1222 COVID-19 vaccine.

The J gene is TRBJ2-4, the V gene TRBV7-2; 9 nucleotides match TRBD2. Per the germline V gene, CDR1 is SGHTA and CDR2 is FQGNSA. V was clipped by 4 bases and J by 0 bases; unmatched bases: 13. The CDR3 is made up of 19 amino acids. The CDR3 is CASSSWPPSGAVAKNIQYF. The CDR3 DNA reads as TGTGCCAGCAGCTCTTGGCCCCCTAGCGGGGCGGTAGCCAAAAACATTCAGTACTTC.

The chain combines TRBV25-1 with TRBJ1-2, with D hard to call. CDR1 and CDR2 (germline): MGHDK, SYGVNS. The CDR3 covers 13 residues. V was shortened by 3 bases and J by 8 bases, with 13 bases between the two germline ends. The CDR3: CASSDGSAFGYTF. The CDR3 coding sequence is TGTGCCAGCAGTGATGGCAGTGCTTTCGGCTACACCTTC.

The V and J genes are TRBV5-5 and TRBJ1-1; unclear D gene. The germline gives CDR1 SGHKS, CDR2 YYEKEE (reference sequence). With 3 bases removed from V and 13 bases from J, the gap between germline ends came to 16 bases. The CDR3 is 12 amino acids. The CDR3 reads CASSSSTMMGFF. CDR3 nucleotides: TGTGCCAGCAGCTCCTCAACAATGATGGGTTTCTTT.

The chain joins TRBV6-5 to TRBJ1-4, with D perhaps matching TRBD1 (5 bases). V gave up 0 bases and J gave up 8 bases, with 13 bases separating them. CDR3 length: 15 amino acids. Germline V gene data show CDR1 as MNHEY and CDR2 as SVGAGI. DNA of the CDR3: TGTGCCAGCAGTTACTCAAACGGGGGAGGGGAAAAACTGTTTTTT. It codes for CASSYSNGGGEKLFF.

V is TRBV11-3 and J is TRBJ1-3; 11 bases line up with TRBD1. The CDR3 has 18 amino acids. Germline trimming cut 3 bases from V and 1 base from J; bases unmatched to any gene: 8. The germline gives CDR1 SGHNT, CDR2 YENEEA. CDR3 protein: CASSLWDRGYFSGNTIYF. For the CDR3, the DNA is TGTGCCAGCAGCTTGTGGGACAGGGGGTATTTTTCTGGAAACACCATATATTTT.

This clone showed up just a few times. One end of the junction is discordant with germline, which a read error may explain. The V call is TRBV7-2, the J call TRBJ1-2; TRBD1 matches 8 bases. Germline CDR1 reads SGHTA; CDR2 reads FQGNSA. The CDR3 has 14 residues. The CDR3 region has the DNA TGTGCCAGCATCTTAAACAGGGGGAGCTATGGCTACACCTTC. It encodes CASILNRGSYGYTF. The full variable domain, in which reference TRBV7-2 and TRBJ1-2 provide the parts outside the CDR3, is GAGVSQSPSNKVTEKGKDVELRCDPISGHTALYWYRQSLGQGLEFLIYFQGNSAPDKSGLPSDRFSAERTGGSVSTLTIQRTQQEDSAVYLCASILNRGSYGYTFGSGTRLTVV.

CDR3 coding DNA: TGTGCCAGCCTTAGACAGGGAGGATGGGACACTGAAGCTTTCTTT. It encodes CASLRQGGWDTEAFF. The chain employs TRBV4-2 and TRBJ1-1; 7 nucleotides line up with TRBD1. The CDR3 is 15 residues long. V shed 8 bases and J 3 bases; nucleotides not matched to a gene: 12. From germline, CDR1 is LGHNA and CDR2 YNFKEQ.

CDR3 sequence: CASSLGGTGGASEAFF. DNA for the CDR3: TGTGCCAGCAGCTTAGGAGGAACAGGGGGCGCCTCCGAAGCTTTCTTT. V and J are TRBV7-6 and TRBJ1-1; 9 nucleotides agree with TRBD1. The germline CDR1 and CDR2 sequences are SGHVS and FNYEAQ. The CDR3 has 16 amino acids. The trim removed 1 base at V and 8 bases at J, leaving 11 bases unmatched.

The V and J genes are TRBV7-8 and TRBJ2-1; tentative D call: TRBD1 (5 bases). Trimming stripped 2 bases from V and 4 bases from J, with 9 bases between. The CDR3 spans 14 residues. Germline-derived CDR1 and CDR2 are SGHVS and FQNEAQ. This CDR3 is CASSLTRVYNEQFF. The CDR3 DNA reads TGTGCCAGCAGCTTAACCAGGGTTTACAATGAGCAGTTCTTC.

The V and J genes are TRBV4-2 and TRBJ2-1; 7 nucleotides agree with TRBD2. Trimming removed 2 bases from V and 1 base from J; junction bases left unmatched: 2. CDR3 length equals 15 residues. Germline CDR1 LGHNA, CDR2 YNFKEQ. The CDR3 DNA follows: TGTGCCAGCAGCCAATCAGCGGGGTCCTACAATGAGCAGTTCTTC. Its translation: CASSQSAGSYNEQFF.

The J gene is TRBJ2-1, the V gene TRBV5-1, with 7 bases identical to TRBD2. The CDR3 is 14 residues long. Germline V gene sequence: CDR1 SGHRS, CDR2 YFSETQ. The V gene end was trimmed by 4 bases and the J gene end by 1 base; junction bases not matched to a gene: 2. CDR3 in DNA: TGCGCCAGCAGCCCGGGGGGATCCTACAATGAGCAGTTCTTC. It yields the protein CASSPGGSYNEQFF.

The chain couples TRBV4-1 to TRBJ2-2; perhaps TRBD1 as D (6 bases). CDR3 length: 15 residues. V shed 1 base and J shed 1 base, with 7 bases lying between them. Germline lookup yields CDR1 MGHRA and CDR2 YSYEKL. The CDR3 protein is CASSQGTVNTGELFF. The CDR3 DNA is TGCGCCAGCAGCCAAGGGACAGTGAACACCGGGGAGCTGTTTTTT.